This T cell receptor (beta chain) was sequenced in a study of beta chain features in type 1 diabetes. Overall study findings and caveats: VDJ junctions sequenced from type 1 diabetes patients showed fewer insertions and more deletions. When Type 1 diabetes patients were examined, their TCRB CDR3s proved moderately but significantly shorter in all four CD4+ subsets. Any PCR bias toward short templates would affect both groups alike. The analysis here could not establish whether HLA type shapes TCRB rearrangement.

This clone has a handful of counts. Its specificity is not known. Expressed TCRB transcripts got sequenced, as all isolated RNA was reverse transcribed. Only in-frame clones appear in the TCRdb table, and some are missing; sequencing was by immunoSEQ multiplex PCR. The top ten clones hold 0.45% to 0.6% of a sample with 150,000 or so clones, roughly 8% of them seen once. With 5 bases removed from V and 5 bases from J, the gap between germline ends came to 15 bases. The CDR3 contains 14 residues. Germline CDR1 reads SGHVS; CDR2 reads FQNEAQ. Sequenced input: central memory CD4+ T cells from blood. The chain carries TRBV7-8 and TRBJ1-2; D is undetermined. The sequence came from a woman between 18 and 29 years old with type 1 diabetes. In DNA form, the CDR3 reads TGTGCCAGCAGCCCCCAGGTGGGAGGTTATGGCTACACCTTC. Translation gives CASSPQVGGYGYTF.